The next 12 T cell receptor beta chains were all read from a single sample in a study of blood T cell repertoires in COVID-19. TCRdb's table, derived via immunoSEQ multiplex PCR, lists solely in-frame clones and lacks some. The table has a few hundred thousand clones, around four fifths seen once. The sample comprised peripheral blood. The receptors were gathered from an elderly woman with COVID-19, enrolled during active disease.

V gene TRBV19 combines with J gene TRBJ2-2; TRBD2 might be the D (5 bases). Germline loops: CDR1 LNHDA, CDR2 SQIVND (reference sequence). This CDR3 has 14 amino acids. V was clipped by 6 bases and J by 3 bases, with 11 bases between them. The CDR3 DNA follows: TGTGCCAGTAGAGACCCGGGATACACCGGGGAGCTGTTTTTT. Translation: CASRDPGYTGELFF. Drawing the rest from reference TRBV19 and TRBJ2-2, the complete variable domain is DGGITQSPKYLFRKEGQNVTLSCEQNLNHDAMYWYRQDPGQGLRLIYYSQIVNDFQKGDIAEGYSVSREKKESFPLTVTSAQKNPTAFYLCASRDPGYTGELFFGEGSRLTVL.

V usage is TRBV28 and J usage is TRBJ2-5, with a possible D match to TRBD1 (5 bases). There are 13 residues in the CDR3. V was pared by 2 bases and J by 5 bases, with 9 bases between. Germline V gives CDR1 MDHEN, CDR2 SYDVKM. The CDR3 is CASSLPGLETQYF. CDR3 DNA sequence: TGTGCCAGCAGTTTACCAGGGTTGGAGACCCAGTACTTC.

V and J are TRBV5-1 and TRBJ2-7; 7 nucleotides align to TRBD2. CDR3 length equals 13 residues. Germline V gives CDR1 SGHRS, CDR2 YFSETQ. Trimming took 4 bases from V and 2 from J; bases not matched to a gene: 3. CDR3 DNA: TGCGCCAGCAGCCAGGCGGGGGCCTACGAGCAGTACTTC. Encoded protein: CASSQAGAYEQYF.

This chain uses TRBV6-6 with TRBJ2-5, with 7 bases aligning to TRBD1. Trimming removed 0 bases from V and 5 bases from J; junction bases left unmatched: 3. The CDR3 is 14 residues long. Germline V gene data show CDR1 as MNHNY and CDR2 as SVGAGI (reference sequence). DNA for the CDR3: TGTGCCAGCAGTTACTCGGACAGGTGGGAGACCCAGTACTTC. This translates into CASSYSDRWETQYF.

The V and J genes are TRBV6-5 and TRBJ1-2, with D possibly matching TRBD1 (6 bases). The CDR3 totals 15 residues. Per germline, CDR1 MNHEY and CDR2 SVGAGI. Deletions cut 7 bases from V and 7 bases from J, with 22 bases between. Written as DNA, the CDR3 is TGTGCCAGCAACGTGGGACCCGGGACAAATCTTGGCTACACCTTC. Its protein is CASNVGPGTNLGYTF.

The V and J genes are TRBV2 and TRBJ2-3, with TRBD1 as a possible D gene (5 bases). There are 13 residues in the CDR3. V was pared by 8 bases and J by 2 bases, with 11 bases between. CDR1 is SNHLY and CDR2 is FYNNEI in the germline V gene. The CDR3 DNA reads as TGTGCCAGCGGGGCAGAGCTCACAGATACGCAGTATTTT. Its protein product is CASGAELTDTQYF.

This chain uses TRBV19 with TRBJ2-1; TRBD1 agrees at 7 bases. This CDR3 has 17 residues. Germline assignment: CDR1 LNHDA and CDR2 SQIVND (reference sequence). The trim removed 5 bases at V and 0 bases at J, leaving 10 bases unmatched. CDR3 amino acids: CASSPRQGYPSYNEQFF. Written as DNA, the CDR3 is TGTGCCAGTAGTCCGAGACAGGGCTATCCCTCCTACAATGAGCAGTTCTTC.

In DNA, the CDR3 is TGTGCCAGCAGCCCTCCCGGGACAGGGGTACTGTTGGCCACTGAAGCTTTCTTT. It specifies CASSPPGTGVLLATEAFF. V usage is TRBV5-5 and J usage is TRBJ1-1, with 10 positions matching TRBD1. Germline loops: CDR1 SGHKS, CDR2 YYEKEE (reference sequence). V lost 4 bases, J lost 4 bases, and 16 bases stayed unmatched. The CDR3 contains 18 residues. Full variable domain (remainder filled in from reference TRBV5-5 and TRBJ1-1): DAGVTQSPTHLIKTRGQQVTLRCSPISGHKSVSWYQQVLGQGPQFIFQYYEKEERGRGNFPDRFSARQFPNYSSELNVNALLLGDSALYLCASSPPGTGVLLATEAFFGQGTRLTVV.

The chain recombines TRBV6-5 with TRBJ1-5; unclear D gene. The V gene lost 2 bases and the J gene lost 4 bases, with 6 bases spanning the gap. Germline lookup yields CDR1 MNHEY and CDR2 SVGAGI. CDR3 length: 13 residues. CDR3 in amino acids: CASSYGPNQPQHF. CDR3 in DNA: TGTGCCAGCAGTTACGGGCCTAATCAGCCCCAGCATTTT.

The rearrangement uses TRBV11-3 and TRBJ1-1, with 12 bases identical to TRBD1. The V gene's germline CDR1 is SGHNT and CDR2 YENEEA. The CDR3 covers 15 residues. V lost 5 bases and J lost 6; bases outside the gene matches: 7. CDR3 nucleotides: TGTGCCAGCAGCCCGGGACAGGGGGCGATGTCTGAAGCTTTCTTT. Translating it yields CASSPGQGAMSEAFF.

The chain joins TRBV5-4 to TRBJ2-1, with 13 bases fitting TRBD2. The junction had 10 bases not matched to a gene; V was cut back by 2 bases and J by 5 bases. CDR1 is SGHNT, CDR2 YYREEE, per germline (reference sequence). The CDR3 is made up of 18 amino acids. CDR3 loop: CASSFPTSGGPGDNEQFF. CDR3 sequence (DNA): TGTGCCAGCAGCTTCCCGACTAGCGGGGGGCCCGGGGACAATGAGCAGTTCTTC.

The CDR3 region has the DNA TGTGCCAGCTCACCAGGGAGGGAAACAGATACGCAGTATTTT. Its translation: CASSPGRETDTQYF. The chain is built from TRBV18 and TRBJ2-3; 7 bases fit TRBD2. The CDR3 is 14 residues long. The J segment lost 3 bases and the V segment lost 2 bases, leaving 2 bases of the junction unmatched. Per the germline V gene, CDR1 is KGHSH and CDR2 is LQKENI.